These 11 T cell receptor beta chains came from one sample sequenced in a study of T cell responses to AZD1222 COVID-19 vaccine. Sequencing was performed with immunoSEQ multiplex PCR; in TCRdb, only in-frame clones are kept and a portion is missing. Of 150,000 to 190,000 clones listed, around nine tenths are singletons. This material consisted of peripheral blood, taken 28 days after the second AZD1222 dose. These receptors originate from an adult who received the AZD1222 COVID-19 vaccine.

This clone is a singleton in its sample. The chain combines TRBV2 with TRBJ2-7; TRBD2 matches 7 bases. V lost 1 base and J lost 3; bases outside the gene matches: 12. There are 17 residues in the CDR3. Germline V gene lookup returns CDR1 SNHLY and CDR2 FYNNEI. This CDR3 is CASSEERGLAVDYEQYF. The CDR3 DNA reads as TGTGCCAGCAGTGAAGAGCGTGGGCTAGCGGTTGACTACGAGCAGTACTTC.

This clone was seen only a few times. The chain recombines TRBV11-2 with TRBJ1-1; 8 bases match TRBD1. Unmatched junction bases numbered 8, after V lost 5 bases and J lost 0 bases. There are 16 residues in the CDR3. The germline V gene encodes CDR1 SGHAT and CDR2 FQNNGV. In DNA, the CDR3 is TGTGCCAGCAGCGGCCGGGACAGGTCTCTGAACACTGAAGCTTTCTTT. It encodes CASSGRDRSLNTEAFF.

The rearrangement links TRBV5-1 to TRBJ2-5; D unresolved. The CDR3 loop spans 13 amino acids. V shed 4 bases and J shed 2 bases, with 9 bases lying between them. Germline CDR1 reads SGHRS; CDR2 reads YFSETQ. For the CDR3, the DNA is TGCGCCAGCAGCGGGGATTGGCAAGAGACCCAGTACTTC. This codes for CASSGDWQETQYF.

The chain recombines TRBV4-1 with TRBJ1-2; 8 nucleotides agree with TRBD1. The CDR3 contains 15 residues. Trimming removed 4 bases from V and 4 bases from J; junction bases left unmatched: 8. Germline V lookup: CDR1 MGHRA, CDR2 YSYEKL. The CDR3 reads CASSPGQGQLYGYTF. CDR3 sequence (DNA): TGCGCCAGCAGCCCTGGACAGGGCCAACTCTATGGCTACACCTTC.

The rearrangement links TRBV5-1 to TRBJ2-3; no firm D call. CDR3 length: 14 residues. Between the trimmed V and J ends, which lost 4 bases and 2 bases, there was a span of 11 bases. Germline lookup yields CDR1 SGHRS and CDR2 YFSETQ. For the CDR3, the DNA is TGCGCCAGCAGCCCCGGACCAATCACAGATACGCAGTATTTT. It is translated as CASSPGPITDTQYF. Using reference TRBV5-1 and TRBJ2-3 for the parts outside the CDR3, the full variable domain is KAGVTQTPRYLIKTRGQQVTLSCSPISGHRSVSWYQQTPGQGLQFLFEYFSETQRNKGNFPGRFSGRQFSNSRSEMNVSTLELGDSALYLCASSPGPITDTQYFGPGTRLTVL.

This clone was observed once. The V gene is TRBV5-5, the J gene TRBJ1-1; D is uncertain. This CDR3 spans 12 amino acids. V was cut by 4 bases and J by 4 bases, with 8 bases left in between. Germline V lookup: CDR1 SGHKS, CDR2 YYEKEE (reference sequence). CDR3 residues: CASSGFSTEAFF. The CDR3 nucleotides read TGTGCCAGCAGCGGCTTCAGCACTGAAGCTTTCTTT.

The CDR3 protein is CASSPRGAGGASTGELFF. The CDR3 nucleotides read TGTGCCAGCAGTCCTCGGGGAGCGGGGGGCGCGAGCACCGGGGAGCTGTTTTTT. The genes are TRBV11-2 and TRBJ2-2; 9 nucleotides match TRBD2. CDR3 length equals 18 residues. J gave up 4 bases and V 6 bases, and 15 bases lay outside the gene matches. The germline V gene has CDR1 SGHAT and CDR2 FQNNGV.

The chain couples TRBV6-5 to TRBJ1-4, with 7 bases that match TRBD1. Germline assignment: CDR1 MNHEY and CDR2 SVGAGI. CDR3 length equals 14 residues. Trimming removed 8 bases from V and 4 bases from J; junction bases left unmatched: 7. The chain's CDR3 is CASATGKYNEKLFF. The CDR3 DNA is TGTGCCAGCGCGACAGGGAAATATAATGAAAAACTGTTTTTT.

To note about this clone: At one end, the junction sequence differs from germline, possibly due to a read error. This chain uses TRBV3-1 (or the pseudogene TRBV3-2) with TRBJ2-7, with D possibly TRBD1 on 8 matching bases. The CDR3 has 13 residues. Germline V CDR1 and CDR2: LGHDT, YNNKEL (reference sequence). The CDR3 region is CASSQGGQGAQDF. The CDR3 DNA reads TGTGCCAGCAGCCAGGGGGGGCAGGGGGCGCAGGACTTC.

The rearrangement joins TRBV7-9 to TRBJ1-1; weak D call: TRBD1 (6 bases). The V end lost 5 bases, the J end lost 6 bases, and 16 bases lay between the germline ends. The length of the CDR3 is 14 residues. CDR1 is SEHNR, CDR2 FQNEAQ, per germline (reference sequence). In DNA form, the CDR3 reads TGTGCCAGCAGCCCCAGAGACCGGACAGCTGAAGCTTTCTTT. Protein: CASSPRDRTAEAFF.

This clone was seen a handful of times. The chain employs TRBV29-1 and TRBJ1-2, with a weak D call TRBD1 (5 bases). CDR1 and CDR2 (germline): SQVTM, ANQGSEA. Trimming took off 5 bases at V and 7 bases at J, with 17 bases between the two ends. The CDR3 is 13 residues long. This CDR3 is CSVYSSGRGGYTF. The CDR3 nucleotides read TGCAGCGTTTATTCCTCAGGGAGGGGTGGCTACACCTTC.